The entry below describes one TCR beta chain. The data were obtained in a study of blood T cell repertoires in COVID-19. On the study more broadly: PBMCs, B-cell-depleted T cells, or T cells were the source of the cDNA or gDNA that made up the material.

TCRdb's copy holds only in-frame clones and misses some; the assay was immunoSEQ multiplex PCR. The repertoire consists of approximately 200,000 clones, with around 90% occurring once and the leading ten covering 1.5%. CDR1 and CDR2 (germline): GTSNPN, SVGIG (reference sequence). The germline V and J ends were trimmed by 3 bases and 0 bases, with 11 bases remaining between them. This CDR3 comprises 14 residues. The genes are TRBV30 and TRBJ1-2, with D possibly being TRBD1 (6 bases). The source of this sequence is a man between 18 and 29 years old with active or convalescent COVID-19. Sequencing used peripheral blood. CDR3 nucleotide sequence: TGTGCCTGGAGGTTTCAGGGGACTAACTATGGCTACACCTTC. Its protein product is CAWRFQGTNYGYTF.